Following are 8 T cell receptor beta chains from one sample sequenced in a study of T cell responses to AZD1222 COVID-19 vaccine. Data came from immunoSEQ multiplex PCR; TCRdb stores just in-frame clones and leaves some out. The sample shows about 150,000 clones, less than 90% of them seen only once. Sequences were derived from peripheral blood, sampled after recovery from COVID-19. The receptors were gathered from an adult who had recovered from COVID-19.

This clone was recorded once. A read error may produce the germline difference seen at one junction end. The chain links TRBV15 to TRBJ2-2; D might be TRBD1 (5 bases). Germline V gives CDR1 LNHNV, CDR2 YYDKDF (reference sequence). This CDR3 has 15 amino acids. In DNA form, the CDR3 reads TGTGCCACGAGCAGGGAAAGGCTAGTGACCGGGGAGCTGTTTTTT. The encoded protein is CATSRERLVTGELFF.

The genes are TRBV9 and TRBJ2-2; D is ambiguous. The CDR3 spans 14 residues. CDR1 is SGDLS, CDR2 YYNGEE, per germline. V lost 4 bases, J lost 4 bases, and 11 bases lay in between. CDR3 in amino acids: CASSLGWSTGELFF. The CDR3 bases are TGTGCCAGCAGCCTTGGGTGGTCCACCGGGGAGCTGTTTTTT.

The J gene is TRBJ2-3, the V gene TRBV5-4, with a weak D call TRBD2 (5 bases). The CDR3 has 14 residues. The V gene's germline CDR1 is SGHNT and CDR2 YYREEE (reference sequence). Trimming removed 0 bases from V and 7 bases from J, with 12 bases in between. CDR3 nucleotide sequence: TGTGCCAGCAGCTTGGTCCTCGACGGGAATACGCAGTATTTT. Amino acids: CASSLVLDGNTQYF.

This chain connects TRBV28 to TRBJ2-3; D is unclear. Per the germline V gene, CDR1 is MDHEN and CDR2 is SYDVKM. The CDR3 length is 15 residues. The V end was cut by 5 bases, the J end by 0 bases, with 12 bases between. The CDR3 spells CASSPTLDSTDTQYF. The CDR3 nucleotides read TGTGCCAGCAGTCCGACGTTGGATAGCACAGATACGCAGTATTTT.

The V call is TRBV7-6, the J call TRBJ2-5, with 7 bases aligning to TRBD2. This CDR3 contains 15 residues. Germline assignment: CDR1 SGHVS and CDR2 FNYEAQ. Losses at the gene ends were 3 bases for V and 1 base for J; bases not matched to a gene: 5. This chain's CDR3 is CASSFATSSQETQYF. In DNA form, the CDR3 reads TGTGCCAGCAGCTTCGCGACTAGCTCCCAAGAGACCCAGTACTTC.

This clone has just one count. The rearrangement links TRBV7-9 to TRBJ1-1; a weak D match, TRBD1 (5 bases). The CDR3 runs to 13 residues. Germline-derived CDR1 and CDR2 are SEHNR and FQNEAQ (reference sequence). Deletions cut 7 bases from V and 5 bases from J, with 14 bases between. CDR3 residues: CASTNPGRTEAFF. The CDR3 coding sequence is TGTGCCAGCACCAACCCGGGGCGGACTGAAGCTTTCTTT.

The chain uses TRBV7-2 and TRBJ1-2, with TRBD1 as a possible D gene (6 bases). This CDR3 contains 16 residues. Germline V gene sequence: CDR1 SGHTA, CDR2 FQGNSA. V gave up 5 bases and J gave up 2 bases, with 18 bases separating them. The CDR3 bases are TGTGCCAGCAGCGGCGGGGGGACACCAGAGAACTATGGCTACACCTTC. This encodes CASSGGGTPENYGYTF.

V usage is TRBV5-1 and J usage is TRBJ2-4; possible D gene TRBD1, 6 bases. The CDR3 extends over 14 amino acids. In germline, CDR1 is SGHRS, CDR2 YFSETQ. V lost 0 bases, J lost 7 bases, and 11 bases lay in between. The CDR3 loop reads CASSLARGLNIQYF. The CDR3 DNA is TGCGCCAGCAGCTTGGCCAGGGGATTGAACATTCAGTACTTC.